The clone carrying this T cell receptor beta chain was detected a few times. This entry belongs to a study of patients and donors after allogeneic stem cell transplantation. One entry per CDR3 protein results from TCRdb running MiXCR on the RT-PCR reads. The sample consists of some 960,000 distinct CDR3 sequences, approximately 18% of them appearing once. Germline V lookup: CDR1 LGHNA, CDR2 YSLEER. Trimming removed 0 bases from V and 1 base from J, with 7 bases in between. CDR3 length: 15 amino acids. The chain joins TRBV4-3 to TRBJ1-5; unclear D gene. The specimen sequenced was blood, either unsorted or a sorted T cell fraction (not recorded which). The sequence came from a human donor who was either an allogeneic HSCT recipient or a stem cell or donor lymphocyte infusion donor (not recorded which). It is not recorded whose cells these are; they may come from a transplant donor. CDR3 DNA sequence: TGCGCCAGCAGCCAAGAGGGTGACAGCAATCAGCCCCAGCATTTT. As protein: CASSQEGDSNQPQHF.